The 22 T cell receptor beta chains given below trace back to one sample, sequenced in a study of metastatic and nonmetastatic thyroid tumors. TCRdb redid the clone calls on the PCR reads using MiXCR. The sample holds 11,000 to 15,000 clones, over 25% seen once. There were no patients who had received any treatment before thyroid surgery. Sequenced: tumor tissue. Receptors were obtained from a female donor with papillary thyroid cancer or a benign thyroid nodule (not recorded which). Some clones in this sample may be carry-over from other donors' samples.

V is TRBV7-8 and J is TRBJ1-1, with a weak D call TRBD1 (6 bases). Deletions cut 1 base from V and 4 bases from J, with 16 bases between. Looked up from germline, CDR1 is SGHVS and CDR2 is FQNEAQ. This CDR3 comprises 16 residues. The CDR3 coding sequence is TGTGCCAGCAGCTTAGAGTTTGCAGGGGTAGGCACTGAAGCTTTCTTT. This encodes CASSLEFAGVGTEAFF.

This clone counts as medium-sized. The chain joins TRBV6-2 or TRBV6-3 to TRBJ2-2; 12 nucleotides align to TRBD2. The J segment lost 7 bases and the V segment lost 0 bases, leaving 6 bases of the junction unmatched. The CDR3 is made up of 17 amino acids. Germline V CDR1 and CDR2: MNHEY, SVGEGT. CDR3 coding DNA: TGTGCCAGCAGTTACTCGACTAGCGGGAGATCTGACGGGGAGCTGTTTTTT. This sequence encodes CASSYSTSGRSDGELFF.

This clone was detected many times. J is TRBJ1-3 and V is TRBV3-1; D might be TRBD1 (5 bases). The V end was cut by 3 bases, the J end by 4 bases, with 13 bases between. This CDR3 region has 15 residues. Per the germline V gene, CDR1 is LGHDT and CDR2 is YNNKEL (reference sequence). This chain's CDR3 is CASSQRGAKGNTIYF. The CDR3 DNA sequence: TGTGCCAGCAGCCAGAGGGGCGCGAAGGGAAACACCATATATTTT.

This clone was counted only a few times. V gene TRBV27 combines with J gene TRBJ2-5; TRBD2 matches at 8 bases. V trimming: 6 bases; J trimming: 2 bases; junction bases outside the gene matches: 5. The CDR3 is 14 amino acids. Germline V lookup: CDR1 MNHEY, CDR2 SMNVEV (reference sequence). CDR3: CASSQSGRQETQYF. DNA for the CDR3: TGTGCCAGCAGCCAAAGCGGGAGACAAGAGACCCAGTACTTC.

As to this clone: The junction does not match germline at one end; this may be a read error. In DNA, the CDR3 is TGTGCCAGCAGTTTAATGGATAACACCGGGGATCTGTTTTTT. Translating it yields CASSLMDNTGDLFF. The chain uses TRBV27 and TRBJ2-2; a weak D match, TRBD2 (5 bases). Germline CDR1 MNHEY, CDR2 SMNVEV (reference sequence). This CDR3 is 14 amino acids long.

The sample holds a few counts of this clone. This rearrangement joins TRBV6-1 to TRBJ2-1; 8 positions agree with TRBD2. There are 15 residues in the CDR3. Trimming cost V 7 bases and J 0 bases; bases outside gene matches: 5. CDR1 and CDR2 (germline): MNHNS, SASEGT. The CDR3 sequence is CASMFSGVSYNEQFF. Here the CDR3 DNA reads TGTGCCAGCATGTTTAGCGGGGTCTCCTACAATGAGCAGTTCTTC.

This clone was observed a single time. The chain combines TRBV7-9 with TRBJ1-5; 9 positions agree with TRBD1. This CDR3 contains 15 residues. The V gene end was trimmed by 5 bases and the J gene end by 6 bases; junction bases not matched to a gene: 8. The germline V gene encodes CDR1 SEHNR and CDR2 FQNEAQ (reference sequence). Written as DNA, the CDR3 is TGTGCCAGCAGCCTGGAGGGACAGGGTACTCAGCCCCAGCATTTT. Its protein is CASSLEGQGTQPQHF.

The sample holds many counts of this clone. The sample carries other DNA sequences with the same CDR3. The V gene is TRBV20-1, the J gene TRBJ2-3; 9 bases match TRBD1. Per germline, CDR1 DFQATT and CDR2 SNEGSKA (reference sequence). The CDR3 sequence is 15 residues long. V was pared by 5 bases and J by 2 bases, with 8 bases of the junction left unmatched. CDR3 sequence (DNA): TGCAGTGCTCCTCGGACAGGGGATTACACAGATACGCAGTATTTT. Protein sequence: CSAPRTGDYTDTQYF.

In its sample, this clone was seen many times. This may be a read error: a much more frequent sequence differs by one nucleotide. V and J are TRBV11-1 and TRBJ2-7; D remains unclear. Germline V CDR1 and CDR2: SGHAT, FQDESV (reference sequence). The length of the CDR3 is 12 residues. CDR3 DNA sequence: TGTGCCAGCAGCAGGAGCTCCGACGAGCAGTACTTC. The encoded protein is CASSRSSDEQYF.

This clone has just a few counts. The rearrangement uses TRBV6-1 and TRBJ2-7; D is possibly TRBD1 or TRBD2 (5 bases each). The CDR3 sequence is 12 residues long. The V end was cut by 6 bases, the J end by 2 bases, with 8 bases between. In germline, CDR1 is MNHNS, CDR2 SASEGT. The CDR3 spells CASRTAAYEQYF. CDR3 bases: TGTGCCAGCAGGACAGCGGCCTACGAGCAGTACTTC.

A few counts support this clone. This sequence joins TRBV6-2 or TRBV6-3 and TRBJ2-2, with 7 bases that match TRBD1. The trim removed 6 bases at V and 9 bases at J, leaving 16 bases unmatched. The V gene's germline CDR1 is MNHEY and CDR2 SVGEGT. CDR3 size: 16 residues. CDR3 in amino acids: CASSRLRQGRWRELFF. CDR3 nucleotides: TGTGCCAGCAGCAGGCTACGACAGGGTCGTTGGCGGGAGCTGTTTTTT.

The J gene is TRBJ2-5, the V gene TRBV20-1; 8 nucleotides agree with TRBD2. This CDR3 region has 15 residues. The V gene's germline CDR1 is DFQATT and CDR2 SNEGSKA (reference sequence). V trimming: 6 bases; J trimming: 5 bases; junction bases outside the gene matches: 14. CDR3 region: CSAKYGSGTRETQYF. The CDR3 DNA is TGCAGTGCGAAGTATGGTAGCGGGACCCGGGAGACCCAGTACTTC.

The V and J genes are TRBV30 and TRBJ1-2, with D unresolved. Germline assignment: CDR1 GTSNPN and CDR2 SVGIG (reference sequence). This CDR3 is 12 amino acids long. The V and J ends lost 8 bases and 6 bases respectively, with 16 bases between them. The CDR3 spells CAHNDGGNGYTF. As DNA, the CDR3 is TGTGCCCATAACGACGGCGGGAATGGCTACACCTTC.

The CDR3 region is CASSSGFSGANVLTF. Here the CDR3 DNA reads TGTGCCAGCAGCTCAGGGTTCTCTGGGGCCAACGTCCTGACTTTC. The chain joins TRBV5-5 to TRBJ2-6, with D possibly being TRBD1 (5 bases). CDR1 and CDR2 from the germline V gene are SGHKS and YYEKEE (reference sequence). This CDR3 spans 15 amino acids. Trimming shortened V by 3 bases and J by 0 bases, and 7 bases separated the two germline ends.

There are a few counts of this clone. V is TRBV6-1 and J is TRBJ1-1; D is uncertain. The germline CDR1 and CDR2 sequences are MNHNS and SASEGT. V lost 5 bases and J 2 bases, leaving 15 bases between the germline ends. The CDR3 sequence is 15 residues long. This CDR3 reads CASSSWGIENTEAFF. The CDR3 DNA reads as TGTGCCAGCAGTTCATGGGGTATTGAAAACACTGAAGCTTTCTTT.

There are many counts of this clone. The rearrangement links TRBV7-2 to TRBJ2-3; TRBD2 agrees at 9 bases. From germline, CDR1 is SGHTA and CDR2 FQGNSA. The CDR3 is made up of 16 amino acids. With V trimmed by 4 bases and J by 1 base, 6 bases remained unmatched. Here the CDR3 reads CASSSRGGRGTDTQYF. In nucleotides, the CDR3 is TGTGCCAGCAGCTCGCGGGGCGGGAGGGGCACAGATACGCAGTATTTT. The complete variable domain, with remaining parts taken from reference TRBV7-2 and TRBJ2-3, reads GAGVSQSPSNKVTEKGKDVELRCDPISGHTALYWYRQSLGQGLEFLIYFQGNSAPDKSGLPSDRFSAERTGGSVSTLTIQRTQQEDSAVYLCASSSRGGRGTDTQYFGPGTRLTVL.

This clone was seen more than once but under ten times. The chain recombines TRBV28 with TRBJ1-1; no reliable D call. This CDR3 spans 13 amino acids. Germline CDR1 is MDHEN and CDR2 is SYDVKM. Trimming took off 4 bases at V and 1 base at J, with 7 bases between the two ends. The CDR3 is CASSYLTNTEAFF. CDR3 coding DNA: TGTGCCAGCAGTTACCTGACGAACACTGAAGCTTTCTTT.

The CDR3 bases are TGTGCCAGCAGCTTGGGCAGGGTCTACGAGCAGTACTTC. Translating gives CASSLGRVYEQYF. The chain joins TRBV11-1 to TRBJ2-7; D might be TRBD1 (5 bases). Trimming took off 3 bases at V and 3 bases at J, with 9 bases between the two ends. The CDR3 covers 13 residues. Germline CDR1 reads SGHAT; CDR2 reads FQDESV (reference sequence).

This clone came up many times. The genes are TRBV5-4 and TRBJ1-2, with D uncertain. V lost 2 bases and J lost 8, with 7 bases in between. CDR3 length: 11 residues. Germline V lookup: CDR1 SGHNT, CDR2 YYREEE (reference sequence). CDR3 region: CASSFFGGYTF. CDR3 in DNA: TGTGCCAGCAGCTTCTTTGGGGGCTACACCTTC.

This clone was recorded at least ten times. The V gene is TRBV10-2, the J gene TRBJ2-7; 8 bases align to TRBD2. CDR1 is WSHSY and CDR2 is SAAADI in the germline V gene. The CDR3 has 14 residues. The ends lost 8 bases at V and 2 bases at J; junction bases unmatched: 8. The CDR3 region is CASSGGRRTYEQYF. The CDR3 DNA sequence: TGCGCCAGCTCGGGCGGGAGGAGAACCTACGAGCAGTACTTC.

The J gene is TRBJ2-3, the V gene TRBV6-2 or TRBV6-3; TRBD1 matches 11 bases. J was trimmed by 3 bases and V by 2 bases; bases with no gene match: 1. Germline CDR1 and CDR2: MNHEY and SVGEGT. The CDR3 is made up of 15 amino acids. The CDR3 bases are TGTGCCAGCAGTTACGGGACAGGGGGTACAGATACGCAGTATTTT. Protein sequence: CASSYGTGGTDTQYF.

The V and J genes are TRBV7-3 and TRBJ2-2, with 11 bases lining up with TRBD1. J lost 6 bases, V lost 6 bases, and 12 bases had no gene match. The CDR3 has 17 amino acids. CDR1 and CDR2 from the germline V gene are SGHTA and FQGTGA. The CDR3 reads CASSYQPGQGVAGELFF. Written as DNA, the CDR3 is TGTGCCAGCAGTTATCAGCCGGGACAGGGGGTCGCCGGGGAGCTGTTTTTT.